These T cell receptor beta chains were read from a single sample in a study of Tregs in tolerant kidney transplant recipients. Sequencing used immunoSEQ multiplex PCR; TCRdb keeps in-frame clones, though not all of them. This sample has about 69,000 clones, with 70% to 90% found just once. The specimen comprised CD4+ T cells from blood, sampled before the transplant. The receptors were gathered from a human donor who received a combined kidney and bone marrow transplant. The CDR3 runs from the conserved cysteine through the conserved F or W. The D gene is left open where the match is weak. The listing skips clone size in some rows; elsewhere it reads once, few, many or a size class.

>NA|TRBJ2-1|NA|TRBV4-2
CASSQGLETYPEQFF
TGTGCCAGCAGCCAAGGACTAGAAACTTACCCTGAGCAGTTCTTC
>once|TRBJ2-1|TRBD2|TRBV10-3
CAIDPAGARNEQFF
TGTGCCATCGACCCCGCGGGAGCTAGAAATGAGCAGTTCTTC
>few|TRBJ2-7|TRBD2|TRBV5-1
CASSFTSGRAPSSYEQYF
TGCGCCAGCAGCTTCACTAGCGGGAGGGCCCCATCCTCCTACGAGCAGTACTTC
>once|TRBJ2-1|NA|TRBV6-5
CASSRGLTNNEQFF
TGTGCCAGCAGCCGAGGACTAACCAACAATGAGCAGTTCTTC
>NA|TRBJ1-1|NA|TRBV14
CASSQEGSYTEAFF
TGTGCCAGCAGCCAGGAGGGGAGTTACACTGAAGCTTTCTTT
>NA|TRBJ2-3|TRBD2|TRBV9
CASSGIAGGGTDTQYF
TGTGCCAGCAGCGGAATAGCGGGAGGGGGGACAGATACGCAGTATTTT
>NA|TRBJ2-1|NA|TRBV19
CASSVLSGSSYNEQFF
TGTGCCAGTAGTGTTCTTAGTGGGAGCTCCTACAATGAGCAGTTCTTC
>NA|TRBJ2-3|TRBD2|TRBV6-1
CASSVDAGGTDTQYF
TGTGCCAGCAGTGTGGATGCGGGAGGCACAGATACGCAGTATTTT
>NA|TRBJ2-7|NA|TRBV6-5
CASSYSGGSPAEQYF
TGTGCCAGCAGTTACTCGGGGGGAAGTCCCGCCGAGCAGTACTTC
>NA|TRBJ1-2|NA|TRBV5-4
CASSLDSYGYTF
TGTGCCAGCAGCCTGGACAGCTATGGCTACACCTTC
>few|TRBJ2-7|NA|TRBV6-5
CASSYSGGNTYEQYF
TGTGCCAGCAGTTACTCCGGAGGGAACACCTACGAGCAGTACTTC